This entry concerns a single T cell receptor (beta chain). Its specificity is unknown. The sample comes from a study of response to subunit inactivated influenza vaccine. Study-level results: The authors suggested that every seasonal influenza vaccination recruits few new T cells.

A single record per CDR3 protein comes from TCRdb applying MiXCR to the RT-PCR reads. This repertoire shows about 540,000 distinct CDR3 sequences, roughly 23% found once; its top ten account for roughly 2.8%. Trimming at V came to 1 base and at J to 4 bases, leaving 4 bases not matched to a gene. Germline loops: CDR1 SGHTA, CDR2 FQGNSA. There are 16 residues in the CDR3. These data were likewise used in another study, on T cells expressing NK-cell markers. That study reports: The authors made TCR beta cDNA libraries by 5'RACE template switching. This switching added a universal primer site and UMIs.

The gene calls are TRBV7-2 and TRBJ2-1, with TRBD2 matching 10 bases. Sequences were derived from CD4+ T cells sorted from PBMCs, sampled less than 13 days after vaccination. This sequence was found in a man in his forties or fifties who received an inactivated influenza vaccine. The chain's CDR3 is CASSLGSGGYYNEQFF. The CDR3 nucleotides read TGTGCCAGCAGCTTAGGTAGCGGGGGGTATTACAATGAGCAGTTCTTC. Looking up the rest from reference TRBV7-2 and TRBJ2-1 gives the full variable domain: GAGVSQSPSNKVTEKGKDVELRCDPISGHTALYWYRQSLGQGLEFLIYFQGNSAPDKSGLPSDRFSAERTGGSVSTLTIQRTQQEDSAVYLCASSLGSGGYYNEQFFGPGTRLTVL.